The rows below give T cell receptor beta chains drawn from one sample of a study of CD8 T cells in Susac syndrome. TCRdb used MiXCR to reprocess the immunoSEQ multiplex PCR reads, holding one entry per CDR3 protein. The sample shows about 120,000 distinct CDR3 sequences, 90% to 95% of them seen only once. Sequencing was carried out using CD8+ T cells from PBMCs. The receptors were gathered from a human donor with Susac syndrome. CDR3s include the opening cysteine and the closing phenylalanine or tryptophan. D genes are given only for firm matches. Clone size appears in some rows only: once, few, many, or a class for an expanded clone.

>TRBV6-4|-|TRBD1|TRBJ1-2
CASRPWTGANYGYTF
TGTGCCAGCAGGCCCTGGACAGGGGCTAACTATGGCTACACCTTC
>TRBV6-5|-|-|TRBJ1-2
CASSSFGQRYGYTF
TGTGCCAGCAGTTCCTTCGGACAGCGATATGGCTACACCTTC
>TRBV9|-|-|TRBJ2-1
CASSVASDNEQFF
TGTGCCAGCAGCGTAGCTAGTGACAATGAGCAGTTCTTC
>TRBV27|-|-|TRBJ2-3
CASSQGRGGTQYF
TGTGCCAGCAGTCAGGGGAGGGGGGGTACGCAGTATTTT
>TRBV20-1|-|-|TRBJ2-7
CSAIGGLSSYEQYF
TGCAGTGCTATTGGCGGGCTTAGCTCCTACGAGCAGTACTTC
>TRBV19|-|-|TRBJ1-5
CATEGLDQPQHF
TGTGCCACCGAGGGATTGGATCAGCCCCAGCATTTT
>TRBV15|-|-|TRBJ1-1
CATSRDRAGGLGEAFF
TGTGCCACCAGCAGAGACAGGGCCGGAGGCCTTGGTGAAGCTTTCTTT
>TRBV5-1|-|-|TRBJ1-2
CASTLLYGYTF
TGCGCCAGCACCCTTCTCTATGGCTACACCTTC
>TRBV29-1|-|-|TRBJ2-7
CSVEDRRGGSYEQYF
TGCAGCGTTGAAGATCGCAGGGGTGGCTCCTACGAGCAGTACTTC
>TRBV15|-|-|TRBJ2-2
CATSSQRDTGELFF
TGTGCCACCAGCAGCCAACGCGACACCGGGGAGCTGTTTTTT
>TRBV5-1|-|-|TRBJ1-2
CASSGQGNYGYTF
TGCGCCAGCAGCGGCCAGGGGAACTATGGCTACACCTTC
>TRBV9|-|-|TRBJ1-6
CASSVGGAGSPLHF
TGTGCCAGCAGCGTAGGGGGGGCAGGGTCACCCCTCCACTTT
>TRBV4-1|-|-|TRBJ1-1
CASSPYRGGTEAFF
TGCGCCAGCAGCCCCTACCGCGGAGGAACTGAAGCTTTCTTT
>TRBV11-2|-|TRBD1|TRBJ2-5
CASSLRQGEQETQYF
TGTGCCAGCAGCTTAAGGCAGGGGGAACAAGAGACCCAGTACTTC
>TRBV12-3/TRBV12-4|-|TRBD1|TRBJ1-2
CASSTGTGGNYGYTF
TGTGCCAGCAGTACCGGGACAGGGGGCAACTATGGCTACACCTTC
>TRBV7-3|-|TRBD2|TRBJ2-5
CASSLTGLAGETQYF
TGTGCCAGCAGCTTAACAGGACTAGCGGGGGAGACCCAGTACTTC
>TRBV12-3/TRBV12-4|-|TRBD2|TRBJ2-5
CASSFGIGGKTQYF
TGTGCCAGCAGTTTTGGTATCGGGGGGAAGACCCAGTACTTC
>TRBV27|-|-|TRBJ2-4
CASRTRQPITLAKNIQYF
TGTGCCAGCAGGACGAGACAGCCTATAACCCTAGCCAAAAACATTCAGTACTTC
>TRBV29-1|-|TRBD2|TRBJ2-7
CSVLGGRGEQYF
TGCAGCGTTTTGGGGGGGAGAGGCGAGCAGTACTTC
>TRBV4-3|-|TRBD1|TRBJ2-2
CASSQAQGAFTGELFF
TGCGCCAGCAGCCAAGCACAGGGGGCCTTCACCGGGGAGCTGTTTTTT
>TRBV24-1|-|-|TRBJ2-2
CATSASDSNTGELFF
TGTGCCACCAGTGCTTCGGACAGTAACACCGGGGAGCTGTTTTTT
>TRBV6-9|-|-|TRBJ2-1
CASSYRDTRLYNEQFF
TGTGCCAGCAGTTATAGGGACACCCGACTCTACAATGAGCAGTTCTTC
>TRBV9|once|-|TRBJ2-7
CASSVGAGNEQYF
TGTGCCAGCAGCGTAGGGGCTGGGAACGAGCAGTACTTC
>TRBV4-1|-|TRBD1|TRBJ2-5
CASSWTGGFQETQYF
TGCGCCAGCAGCTGGACAGGGGGCTTCCAAGAGACCCAGTACTTC
>TRBV13|-|-|TRBJ2-7
CASSLIPVDYEQYF
TGTGCCAGCAGCTTAATTCCGGTGGACTACGAGCAGTACTTC
>TRBV3-1|-|-|TRBJ2-1
CASSQAAYNEQFF
TGTGCCAGCAGCCAAGCGGCTTACAATGAGCAGTTCTTC
>TRBV29-1|-|-|TRBJ2-1
CSVDPRALTYNEQFF
TGCAGCGTTGACCCCCGGGCCCTAACCTACAATGAGCAGTTCTTC
>TRBV12-3/TRBV12-4|-|-|TRBJ1-4
CASSLQRGGEKLFF
TGTGCCAGCAGCCTGCAAAGGGGGGGGGAAAAACTGTTTTTT
>TRBV19|-|-|TRBJ1-1
CASSYRDKHTEAFF
TGTGCCAGTAGTTACCGGGACAAGCACACTGAAGCTTTCTTT
>TRBV4-1|once|-|TRBJ1-2
CASSQVASYNYGYTF
TGCGCCAGCAGCCAAGTTGCCAGCTACAACTATGGCTACACCTTC
>TRBV4-3|-|TRBD1|TRBJ1-1
CASSQGQGASEAFF
TGCGCCAGCAGCCAAGGACAGGGGGCGAGTGAAGCTTTCTTT
>TRBV25-1|-|-|TRBJ2-1
CASTLASNEQFF
TGTGCCAGCACCCTAGCGTCCAATGAGCAGTTCTTC
>TRBV29-1|-|TRBD1|TRBJ2-5
CSVDFRGGQGETQYF
TGCAGCGTCGATTTCCGAGGGGGCCAGGGTGAGACCCAGTACTTC
>TRBV4-3|-|-|TRBJ1-1
CASSHTGQDTEAFF
TGCGCCAGCAGCCATACAGGTCAGGACACTGAAGCTTTCTTT
>TRBV29-1|-|TRBD1|TRBJ2-7
CSVAAGGVDEQYF
TGCAGCGTTGCAGCAGGGGGCGTCGACGAGCAGTACTTC
>TRBV13|-|TRBD2|TRBJ2-7
CASSLATSGGPEQYF
TGTGCCAGCAGCTTAGCAACTAGCGGGGGCCCGGAGCAGTACTTC
>TRBV20-1|-|TRBD2|TRBJ2-1
CSALAGELNEQFF
TGCAGTGCTTTAGCGGGGGAGCTCAATGAGCAGTTCTTC
>TRBV4-1|-|-|TRBJ1-1
CASSQSGSNTEAFF
TGCGCCAGCAGCCAGTCGGGGTCGAACACTGAAGCTTTCTTT
>TRBV12-3/TRBV12-4|-|-|TRBJ2-2
CASRPLVNRNTGELFF
TGTGCCAGCCGACCTCTCGTTAATCGGAACACCGGGGAGCTGTTTTTT
>TRBV6-5|-|-|TRBJ2-1
CASSYSSYNEQFF
TGTGCCAGCAGTTACTCAAGTTACAATGAGCAGTTCTTC
>TRBV7-8|-|TRBD2|TRBJ2-2
CASSLPTSGSTGELFF
TGTGCCAGCAGCTTACCGACTAGCGGAAGCACCGGGGAGCTGTTTTTT
>TRBV7-7|-|-|TRBJ2-1
CASSPMGGGYNEQFF
TGTGCTAGCAGCCCCATGGGAGGGGGCTACAATGAGCAGTTCTTC
>TRBV7-9|-|-|TRBJ1-1
CASGPRNTEAFF
TGTGCCAGCGGTCCTCGGAACACTGAAGCTTTCTTT
>TRBV9|-|TRBD2|TRBJ2-7
CASSPERGDVEQYF
TGTGCCAGCAGCCCCGAGCGGGGGGACGTCGAGCAGTACTTC
>TRBV4-3|-|-|TRBJ2-2
CASSQAQGEGTGELFF
TGCGCCAGCAGCCAGGCACAGGGGGAGGGCACCGGGGAGCTGTTTTTT
>TRBV6-6|-|-|TRBJ1-2
CASRTPTGPLGYGYTF
TGTGCCAGCAGAACTCCTACAGGGCCCTTGGGCTATGGCTACACCTTC
>TRBV6-5|-|-|TRBJ2-2
CASSYSIDVGELFF
TGTGCTAGCAGTTACTCGATAGATGTCGGGGAGCTGTTTTTT
>TRBV4-1|-|-|TRBJ1-3
CASSQFPSDGNTIYF
TGCGCCAGCAGCCAATTCCCGTCAGATGGAAACACCATATATTTT
>TRBV4-1|once|TRBD2|TRBJ2-5
CASSPREGAQTQYF
TGCGCCAGCAGTCCGCGGGAGGGGGCGCAGACCCAGTACTTC
>TRBV29-1|few|-|TRBJ1-2
CSVEGPGANYGYTF
TGCAGCGTTGAGGGTCCGGGGGCGAACTATGGCTACACCTTC
>TRBV14|-|TRBD1|TRBJ2-7
CASSLGTGGAYEQYF
TGTGCCAGCAGCCTAGGGACAGGGGGCGCGTACGAGCAGTACTTC
>TRBV21-1|-|-|TRBJ2-1
CASRIREDGEQFF
TGTGCCAGCAGGATTAGAGAAGATGGTGAGCAGTTCTTC